This T cell receptor (beta chain) originates from a study of shared clonotypes between healthy human individuals. Positively selected for CCR7, the CD45RO-negative cells used as naive CD8 cells excluded terminally differentiated effector memory CD45RA+ cells. The protocol was immunoSEQ multiplex PCR, while the TCRdb copy is restricted to in-frame clones and leaves out a portion. Counted here are about 680,000 clones, under 95% occurring once; the ten biggest clones make up approximately 25%. Per the germline V gene, CDR1 is SGDLS and CDR2 is YYNGEE. V lost 1 base to trimming and J lost 3 bases, with 10 bases between them. CDR3 size: 14 residues.

The chain recombines TRBV9 with TRBJ2-5; D call uncertain. The source of this sequence is a young man in good health. The source material was naive CD8+ T cells sorted from blood. CDR3 in amino acids: CASSVLDQEETQYF. As DNA, the CDR3 is TGTGCCAGCAGCGTATTAGACCAAGAAGAGACCCAGTACTTC.